The clone carrying this T cell receptor (beta chain) was observed once. Per the authors' pipeline: Nucleated cell counts were estimated from reference gene primer amplification. Here immunoSEQ multiplex PCR was the method, and the copy in TCRdb shows in-frame clones only, minus some. The D gene and trimming were derived from the DNA, and the V and J assignments and clone size from that table. There are about 200,000 clones in the sample; 60% to 85% occur only once, and less than 6% lies in the top ten. This entry is derived from a study of blood T cell repertoires in COVID-19. At the level of the study: The samples span acute and convalescent COVID-19 from the United States, Italy and Spain. PBMCs, B-cell-depleted T cells, or T cells provided the cDNA or gDNA that made up the material.

Trimming shortened V by 3 bases and J by 4 bases, and 9 bases separated the two germline ends. CDR3 length equals 13 residues. CDR1 is SGHTA, CDR2 FQGTGA, per germline. The sequence derives from a woman in her 70s with acute or convalescent COVID-19. Input material: peripheral blood. The chain links TRBV7-3 to TRBJ1-1; D gene uncertain. The CDR3 sequence: CASSFYTGTEAFF. DNA for the CDR3: TGTGCCAGCAGCTTCTACACGGGCACTGAAGCTTTCTTT.